Below, one T cell receptor beta chain is given with its context. The germline V and J ends were trimmed by 10 bases and 10 bases, with 17 bases remaining between them. This CDR3 contains 12 residues. Germline CDR1 is ENHRY and CDR2 is SYGVKD. The sample is drawn from a study of CD8 T cells in Susac syndrome. Reverse transcription of roughly 0.45 to 1 ug RNA used random hexamers. TCRdb re-analysed the immunoSEQ multiplex PCR reads in MiXCR, keeping a single row per CDR3 protein. The profile shows roughly 220,000 distinct CDR3 sequences, over 90% of them singletons. V and J are TRBV10-3 and TRBJ2-1, with D possibly being TRBD1 (6 bases). The origin of this receptor is a human donor with Susac syndrome. The specimen was CD4+ T cells from PBMCs. The CDR3 DNA is TGTGCCACCCGATGGGGGCAAGACGAGCAGTTCTTC. This encodes CATRWGQDEQFF.